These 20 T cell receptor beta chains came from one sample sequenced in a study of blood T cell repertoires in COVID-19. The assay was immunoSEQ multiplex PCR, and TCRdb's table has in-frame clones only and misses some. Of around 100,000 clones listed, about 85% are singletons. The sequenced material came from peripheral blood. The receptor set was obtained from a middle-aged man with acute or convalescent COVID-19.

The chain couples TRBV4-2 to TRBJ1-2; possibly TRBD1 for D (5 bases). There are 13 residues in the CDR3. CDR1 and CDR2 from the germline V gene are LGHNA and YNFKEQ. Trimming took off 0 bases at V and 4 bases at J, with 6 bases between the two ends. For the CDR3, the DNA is TGTGCCAGCAGCCAAGACAGGGCCTATGGCTACACCTTC. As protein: CASSQDRAYGYTF.

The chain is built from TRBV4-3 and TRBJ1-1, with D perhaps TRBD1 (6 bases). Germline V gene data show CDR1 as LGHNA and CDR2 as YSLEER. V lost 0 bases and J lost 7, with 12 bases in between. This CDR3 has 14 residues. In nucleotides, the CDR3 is TGCGCCAGCAGCCAAGATTGGGGGGGGCGTGAAGCTTTCTTT. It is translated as CASSQDWGGREAFF.

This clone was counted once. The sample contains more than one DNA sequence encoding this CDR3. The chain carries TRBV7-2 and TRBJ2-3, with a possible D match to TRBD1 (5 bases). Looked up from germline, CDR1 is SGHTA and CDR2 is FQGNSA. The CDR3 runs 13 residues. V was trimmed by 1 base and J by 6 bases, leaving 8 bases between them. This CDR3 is CASSLGGRDTQYF. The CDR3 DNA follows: TGTGCCAGCAGCTTAGGGGGCAGGGATACGCAGTATTTT.

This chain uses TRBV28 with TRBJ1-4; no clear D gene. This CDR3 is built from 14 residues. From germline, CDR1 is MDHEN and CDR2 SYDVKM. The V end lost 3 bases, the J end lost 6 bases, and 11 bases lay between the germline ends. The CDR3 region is CASSFPPRYEKLFF. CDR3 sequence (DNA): TGTGCCAGCAGTTTCCCCCCGAGGTATGAAAAACTGTTTTTT.

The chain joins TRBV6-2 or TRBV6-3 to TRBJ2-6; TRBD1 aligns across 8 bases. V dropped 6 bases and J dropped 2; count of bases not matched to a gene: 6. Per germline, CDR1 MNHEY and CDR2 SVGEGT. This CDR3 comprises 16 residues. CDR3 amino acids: CASSPQGATGANVLTF. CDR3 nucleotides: TGTGCCAGCAGCCCCCAGGGGGCAACTGGGGCCAACGTCCTGACTTTC.

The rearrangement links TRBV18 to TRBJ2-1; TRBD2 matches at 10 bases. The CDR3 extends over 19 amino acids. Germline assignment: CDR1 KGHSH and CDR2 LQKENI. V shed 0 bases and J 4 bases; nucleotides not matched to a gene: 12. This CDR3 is CASSPPSGLAVRRYNEQFF. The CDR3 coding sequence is TGTGCCAGCTCACCACCCTCAGGACTAGCGGTACGGAGGTACAATGAGCAGTTCTTC.

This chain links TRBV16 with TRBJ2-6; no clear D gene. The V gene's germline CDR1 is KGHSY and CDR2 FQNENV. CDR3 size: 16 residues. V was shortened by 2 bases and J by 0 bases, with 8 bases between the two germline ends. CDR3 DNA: TGTGCCAGCAGCCAAACTGGTCGCTCTGGGGCCAACGTCCTGACTTTC. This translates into CASSQTGRSGANVLTF. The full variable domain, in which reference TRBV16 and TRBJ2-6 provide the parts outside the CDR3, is GEEVAQTPKHLVRGEGQKAKLYCAPIKGHSYVFWYQQVLKNEFKFLISFQNENVFDETGMPKERFSAKCLPNSPCSLEIQATKLEDSAVYFCASSQTGRSGANVLTFGAGSRLTVL.

As DNA, the CDR3 is TGTGCCCGCTGGGGGAGGGGGGTGGACAATCAGCCCCAGCATTTT. It translates to CARWGRGVDNQPQHF. The rearrangement uses TRBV2 and TRBJ1-5; D may be TRBD1 (6 bases). The CDR3 consists of 15 residues. V was clipped by 11 bases and J by 3 bases, with 20 bases between them. In germline, CDR1 is SNHLY, CDR2 FYNNEI.

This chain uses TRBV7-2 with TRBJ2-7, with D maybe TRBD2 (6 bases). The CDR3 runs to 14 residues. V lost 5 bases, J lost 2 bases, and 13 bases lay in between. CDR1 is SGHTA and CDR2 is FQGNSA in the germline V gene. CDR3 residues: CASSPWAGTYEQYF. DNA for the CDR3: TGTGCCAGCAGCCCTTGGGCGGGGACCTACGAGCAGTACTTC.

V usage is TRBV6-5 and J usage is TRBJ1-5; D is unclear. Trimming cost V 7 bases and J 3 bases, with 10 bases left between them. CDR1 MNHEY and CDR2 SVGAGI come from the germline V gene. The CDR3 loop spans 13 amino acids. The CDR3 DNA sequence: TGTGCCAGCATGTGGGCAGACAATCAGCCCCAGCATTTT. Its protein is CASMWADNQPQHF.

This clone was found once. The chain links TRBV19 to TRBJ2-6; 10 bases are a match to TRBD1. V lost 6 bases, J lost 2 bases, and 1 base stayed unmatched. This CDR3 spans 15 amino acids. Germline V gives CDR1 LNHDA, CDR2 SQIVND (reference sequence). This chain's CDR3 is CASRTGGAGANVLTF. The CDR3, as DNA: TGTGCCAGTAGGACAGGGGGCGCTGGGGCCAACGTCCTGACTTTC.

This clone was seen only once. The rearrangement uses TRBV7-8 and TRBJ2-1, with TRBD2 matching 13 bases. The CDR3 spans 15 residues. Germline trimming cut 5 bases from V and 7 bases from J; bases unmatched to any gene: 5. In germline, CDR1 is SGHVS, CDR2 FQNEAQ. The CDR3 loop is CASSPGLAGVNEQFF. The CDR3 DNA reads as TGTGCCAGCAGCCCCGGACTAGCGGGAGTGAATGAGCAGTTCTTC.

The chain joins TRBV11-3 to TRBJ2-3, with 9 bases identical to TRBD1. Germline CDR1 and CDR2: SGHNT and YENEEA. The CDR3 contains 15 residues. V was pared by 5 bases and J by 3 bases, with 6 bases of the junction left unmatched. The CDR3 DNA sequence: TGTGCCAGCAGCGCTCGGGACAGGGAAACAGATACGCAGTATTTT. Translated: CASSARDRETDTQYF.

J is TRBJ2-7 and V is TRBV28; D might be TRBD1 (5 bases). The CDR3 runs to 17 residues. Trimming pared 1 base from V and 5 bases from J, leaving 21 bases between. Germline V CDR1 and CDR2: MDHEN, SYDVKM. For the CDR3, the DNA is TGTGCCAGCAGTTTATTGACCCCCTGGGGCAGTCGGAACGAGCAGTACTTC. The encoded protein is CASSLLTPWGSRNEQYF. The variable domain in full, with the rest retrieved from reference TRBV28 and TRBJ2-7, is DVKVTQSSRYLVKRTGEKVFLECVQDMDHENMFWYRQDPGLGLRLIYFSYDVKMKEKGDIPEGYSVSREKKERFSLILESASTNQTSMYLCASSLLTPWGSRNEQYFGPGTRLTVT.

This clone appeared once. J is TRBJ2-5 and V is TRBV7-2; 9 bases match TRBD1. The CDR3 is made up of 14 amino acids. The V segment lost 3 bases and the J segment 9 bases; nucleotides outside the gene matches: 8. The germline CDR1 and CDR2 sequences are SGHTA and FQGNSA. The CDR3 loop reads CASSLGTGRNPQYF. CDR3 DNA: TGTGCCAGCAGCTTGGGGACAGGGAGAAATCCCCAGTACTTC.

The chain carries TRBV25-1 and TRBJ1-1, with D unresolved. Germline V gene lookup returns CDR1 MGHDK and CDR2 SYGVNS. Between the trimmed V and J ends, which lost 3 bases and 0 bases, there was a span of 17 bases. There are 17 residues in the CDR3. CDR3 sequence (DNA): TGTGCCAGCAGTGATACACTACCAGATTTTATGAACACTGAAGCTTTCTTT. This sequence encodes CASSDTLPDFMNTEAFF.

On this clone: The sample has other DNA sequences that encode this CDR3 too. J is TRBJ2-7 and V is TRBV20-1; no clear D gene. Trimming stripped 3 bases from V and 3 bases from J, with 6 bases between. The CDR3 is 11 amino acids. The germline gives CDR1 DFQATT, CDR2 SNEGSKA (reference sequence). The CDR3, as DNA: TGCAGTGCTAGTAGAGGCTACGAGCAGTACTTC. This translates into CSASRGYEQYF.

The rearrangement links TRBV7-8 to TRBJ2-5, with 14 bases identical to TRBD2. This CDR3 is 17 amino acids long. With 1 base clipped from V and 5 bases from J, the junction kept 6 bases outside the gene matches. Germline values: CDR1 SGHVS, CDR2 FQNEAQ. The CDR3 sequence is CASSLVVTSGRGETQYF. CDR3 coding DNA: TGTGCCAGCAGCTTAGTAGTGACTAGCGGGAGGGGGGAGACCCAGTACTTC.

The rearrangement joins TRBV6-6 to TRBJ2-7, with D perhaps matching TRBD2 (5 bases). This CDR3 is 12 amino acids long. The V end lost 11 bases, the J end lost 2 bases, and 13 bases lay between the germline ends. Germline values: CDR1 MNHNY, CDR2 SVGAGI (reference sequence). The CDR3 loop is CAAAERAYEQYF. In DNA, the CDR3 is TGTGCCGCGGCTGAGAGGGCCTACGAGCAGTACTTC.

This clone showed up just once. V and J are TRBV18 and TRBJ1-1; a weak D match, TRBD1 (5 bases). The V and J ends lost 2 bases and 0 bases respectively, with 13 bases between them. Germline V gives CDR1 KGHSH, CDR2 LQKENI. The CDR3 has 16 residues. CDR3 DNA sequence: TGTGCCAGCTCACCAGGGGCCCTCACTCTGAACACTGAAGCTTTCTTT. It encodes CASSPGALTLNTEAFF.